The 11 T cell receptor beta chains presented below share a single source sample, sequenced in a study of T cells in Graves' hyperthyroidism and ophthalmopathy. RNA transcripts provided the source from which TCR beta CDR3 regions were amplified. The TCR CDR3 first-round RT-PCR relied on the HTBI primer set. Using its own MiXCR run on the multiplex PCR reads, TCRdb lists one record per CDR3 protein. Of roughly 500,000 distinct CDR3 sequences in the sample, more than 45% are singletons; the top ten hold about 20%. Source material: peripheral blood or thyroid tissue (not recorded which). The receptors stem from an adult woman with Graves' disease, either hyperthyroidism or ophthalmopathy (not recorded which).

The rearrangement joins TRBV2 to TRBJ1-5; 8 positions agree with TRBD1. J lost 4 bases, V lost 5 bases, and 7 bases had no gene match. The CDR3 contains 15 residues. Germline values: CDR1 SNHLY, CDR2 FYNNEI. CDR3 in amino acids: CASSWGQVLNQPQHF. The CDR3 DNA sequence: TGTGCCAGCAGTTGGGGACAGGTTCTAAATCAGCCCCAGCATTTT.

This clonotype was recorded only once. This sequence joins TRBV5-1 and TRBJ2-5; TRBD2 agrees at 11 bases. Germline CDR1 SGHRS, CDR2 YFSETQ. The CDR3 covers 18 residues. The J segment lost 4 bases and the V segment lost 5 bases, leaving 16 bases of the junction unmatched. CDR3 nucleotides: TGCGCCAGCAGGAGTAGCGGGAGCCCCGGGACTAGCGGAGAGACCCAGTACTTC. Translated, it gives CASRSSGSPGTSGETQYF.

This clonotype was seen a handful of times. The CDR3 is CAISESESYEQYF. In DNA, the CDR3 is TGTGCCATCAGTGAGTCAGAGTCCTACGAGCAGTACTTC. V usage is TRBV10-3 and J usage is TRBJ2-7; no clear D. Trimming stripped 0 bases from V and 1 base from J, with 4 bases between. The length of the CDR3 is 13 residues. CDR1 and CDR2 (germline): ENHRY, SYGVKD.

V usage is TRBV24-1 and J usage is TRBJ2-5, with D maybe TRBD1 (5 bases). V was cut by 5 bases and J by 3 bases, with 21 bases left in between. This CDR3 is built from 17 residues. Per germline, CDR1 KGHDR and CDR2 SFDVKD. CDR3 amino acids: CATSARAREGSEETQYF. Written as DNA, the CDR3 is TGTGCCACCAGTGCTAGAGCCAGGGAAGGATCGGAAGAGACCCAGTACTTC.

This clonotype occurred many times. V is TRBV20-1 and J is TRBJ1-5; a weak D match, TRBD1 (6 bases). CDR3 length: 15 residues. The V gene's germline CDR1 is DFQATT and CDR2 SNEGSKA (reference sequence). Trimming pared 3 bases from V and 4 bases from J, leaving 16 bases between. CDR3 nucleotide sequence: TGCAGTGCTAGGGCGGCCGGGACAAAAAATCAGCCCCAGCATTTT. Translated: CSARAAGTKNQPQHF.

This clonotype occurred many times. J is TRBJ1-6 and V is TRBV14; D gene uncertain. The CDR3 is made up of 13 amino acids. V was clipped by 1 base and J by 9 bases, with 7 bases between them. The germline V gene encodes CDR1 SGHDN and CDR2 FVKESK. The CDR3 nucleotides are TGTGCCAGCAGCCAAGCCGGGATTTCACCCCTCCACTTT. It encodes CASSQAGISPLHF.

Ten or more counts support this clonotype. CDR3 sequence reads: CASSLVDRRGYTF. In DNA, the CDR3 is TGTGCCAGCAGCTTGGTCGACAGGCGAGGCTACACCTTC. This chain connects TRBV5-6 to TRBJ1-2; possible D gene TRBD1, 6 bases. Germline V gene data show CDR1 as SGHDT and CDR2 as YYEEEE. Trimming pared 0 bases from V and 8 bases from J, leaving 11 bases between. The CDR3 loop spans 13 amino acids.

V and J are TRBV2 and TRBJ2-6; D remains unclear. Trimming stripped 4 bases from V and 0 bases from J, with 7 bases between. The CDR3 spans 15 residues. Germline V gene sequence: CDR1 SNHLY, CDR2 FYNNEI. The CDR3 protein is CASSGHPSGANVLTF. The CDR3, as DNA: TGTGCCAGCAGTGGACACCCCTCTGGGGCCAACGTCCTGACTTTC.

In regard to this clonotype: No conserved phenylalanine or tryptophan ends this CDR3, so it is likely a read error. No DNA is shown, since the ends of the CDR3 on it are uncertain; the CDR3 is the one TCRdb lists. V is TRBV9 and J is TRBJ1-1. The germline V gene encodes CDR1 SGDLS and CDR2 YYNGEE. Both ends counted, the CDR3 spans 11 residues. CDR3 protein: CASSVARQAGY.

This clonotype showed up many times. The chain couples TRBV10-3 to TRBJ1-4, with D possibly TRBD1 on 5 matching bases. Trimming took 3 bases from V and 2 from J, leaving 7 bases between them. The CDR3 has 14 amino acids. CDR1 and CDR2 (germline): ENHRY, SYGVKD. CDR3 residues: CAISDQGTNEKLFF. The CDR3 DNA follows: TGTGCCATCAGTGATCAGGGTACTAATGAAAAACTGTTTTTT.

The chain carries TRBV18 and TRBJ1-4, with unresolved D. The CDR3 consists of 16 residues. Germline V gene data show CDR1 as KGHSH and CDR2 as LQKENI. Trimming cost V 0 bases and J 0 bases, with 8 bases left between them. CDR3 nucleotide sequence: TGTGCCAGCTCACCACCCTCGCTACCAACTAATGAAAAACTGTTTTTT. The encoded protein is CASSPPSLPTNEKLFF. Together with reference TRBV18 and TRBJ1-4, the CDR3 gives the full variable domain: NAGVMQNPRHLVRRRGQEARLRCSPMKGHSHVYWYRQLPEEGLKFMVYLQKENIIDESGMPKERFSAEFPKEGPSILRIQQVVRGDSAAYFCASSPPSLPTNEKLFFGSGTQLSVL.